This T cell receptor (beta chain) is drawn from a study of cytomegalovirus exposure and HLA in healthy donors (dated by TCRdb to between 2016 and 2019). With respect to the entire study: In an earlier analysis of several hundred of the donors, less than 350 Gb of sequence data and just under 120 million unique TCR beta sequences from about 180 million T cells were reported. An early release covering about 600 HLA-typed donors comprised approximately 300 gigabases of sequencing data and approximately 85 million unique TCR sequences. Of the roughly 390 genotyped donors, 65% to 90% fell in the genetic ancestry cluster associated with self-reported Caucasian donors. The study was designed to test whether signatures of past pathogen exposure could be identified by cataloging public T cell receptors. The study used immunosequencing to profile the T cell repertoires of 670 or so subjects and linked those repertoires to cytomegalovirus serostatus. In addition to the first cohort of 650 to 750 subjects, a separate validation cohort of 130 or so different subjects was used. The study combined high-throughput TCR immunosequencing, statistical association of individual TCRs with disease status, and machine learning to predict cytomegalovirus infection status. In a later analysis, previously published TCR beta repertoires from 550 to 700 donors were re-analyzed and high-resolution HLA genotyping was added so that TCR occurrence patterns could be studied. Rather than using new phenotypic data, the later analysis identified candidate immune exposures from TCR beta sequences and from how often those sequences occurred across donors. An earlier analysis of more than 450 of the donors used high-throughput TCR beta sequencing to judge whether each TCR beta V gene segment behaved as functional or pseudogenic. Donor age, sex, ethnicity and CMV serostatus were compiled together with the repertoire data. A later genetic analysis took genome-wide SNP genotypes for about 55% of the 666 donors and used that subset as a discovery cohort. All discovery cohort repertoires had been generated on a single sequencing platform. HLA typing included class I and class II loci at four-digit resolution. The number of typed donors differed by locus: about 620-640 for A, B, C, DRB1 and DQB1; 500 to 550 for DQA1; 606 for DPA1; and some 470 for DPB1. Roughly five DR-DQ haplotypes were handled as single units for association and clustering, since linkage in the cohort was strong. On average, over 200,000 unique TCR beta nucleotide sequences were sequenced per donor among a few hundred genotyped donors of the cohort, with roughly a sixth of those sequences being non-productive. Findings and caveats that apply to the study as a whole: Presence/absence analyses assumed roughly uniform sequencing depth across donors, an assumption that may not hold. Assigning TCR associations to individual alleles was difficult when HLA alleles, especially DR and DQ, strongly co-occurred. Some IMGT-functional V segments, including TRBV6-2 and TRBV6-3, could not be distinguished by the 87-base-pair reads and were therefore excluded. Because HLA typing was unavailable for some donors at each locus, only the typed subset was used in association tests. A cluster of highly shared sequence variants was judged likely to be a technical artifact of the sequencing pipeline. V-gene and J-gene trimming of TCR beta chains was associated with a missense DCLRE1C variant in a later genetic analysis, and the association was replicated in an independent cohort. The authors suggested that the approach could potentially be generalized to other disease states and immunological phenotypes. A later genetic analysis reported fewer N-insertions in productive TCRs among donors in an Asian-associated ancestry cluster than the approximately 700-donor mean. Immune exposure information for the cohort was limited to CMV serostatus. In an earlier analysis of fewer than 700 of the donors, most TCR beta V segments appeared in productive rearrangements about 90% or about 30% of the time, broadly matching IMGT annotations. The classifier was reported to diagnose cytomegalovirus status with high specificity and sensitivity in both the original cohort and the validation cohort. Most TCR sequences were observed very rarely across donors, whereas some public TCRs were present in many individuals. In a later analysis, HLA-associated TCR beta chains were found to be more clonally expanded and to have lower generation probabilities than equally common non-associated chains. Three of the identified cytomegalovirus-associated TCR beta chains were confirmed in vitro to be specific for cytomegalovirus antigens. Over 15 rarely observed V segments, including chromosome 9 orphons, were excluded from the earlier analysis of about 500 of the donors because counts were too low. According to a later analysis, parvovirus B19, influenza, CMV and Epstein-Barr virus appeared linked to several top co-occurrence clusters. The study listed approximately 150 TCR beta chains as associated with cytomegalovirus. According to a later analysis, most CMV-associated TCR beta chains appeared to be HLA-restricted, and the HLA associations seemed to be driven largely by CMV exposure. In a later analysis, TCR association rates were found to vary across HLA loci, with the most associated TCRs seen for DRB1 alleles and the fewest for HLA-C alleles. A later analysis associated about 17,000 TCR beta sequences with specific HLA alleles at a false discovery rate of 0.05. In this cohort, only TCR beta chains were sequenced, and detectable features were limited by the absence of alpha or paired-chain data. Linkage disequilibrium might explain the correlated functional status among segregating V segments, but an unknown experimental factor could not be ruled out. A further reported finding was that TCR beta sequences accurately predicted the HLA-A and HLA-B alleles for most subjects in the first cohort.

In total, just over 650 healthy bone marrow donors made up the cohort. All cohort members were sampled while nominally healthy, although unrecorded immune exposures were likely present. The donor was CMV seronegative and was included in the group of 352 seronegative cohort members. A peripheral blood sample was collected from each donor, and TCR beta sequencing was performed on peripheral blood mononuclear cells. The Qiagen DNeasy Blood Extraction Kit was used to extract genomic DNA from the blood cell samples. This clone was detected once. Its specific antigen is unknown. Nothing much larger sits one base from this clone, and base qualities are not available. The library was generated by the immunoSEQ multiplex PCR assay. A mixture of 60 forward primers for TCR Vbeta segments and 13 reverse primers for TCR Jbeta segments was used in the multiplex PCR. The CDR3 region of rearranged TCR beta genes was amplified from genomic DNA with a multiplex PCR assay. The Illumina HiSeq System was used to sequence the amplified TCR beta libraries as 87-base-pair reads. Per the source publication's procedure: In a later analysis, approximately 74 million unique TCR beta chains were counted across the 650 to 700 repertoires, and around 10 million of these chains were shared by at least two donors. A nearest-neighbor algorithm error-corrected the raw reads and collapsed the reads into unique sequences, merging closely related sequences to remove PCR and sequencing errors. CDR3 sequences were aligned to IMGT reference sequences to assign V, D and J gene segments. Each retained sequence needed at least a six-nucleotide match to both a V gene segment and a J gene segment. A rearrangement counted as productive if the CDR3 had no stop codons and remained in frame with V and J, and every other rearrangement counted as non-productive. CDR3 was defined according to IMGT convention as the region running from the second conserved V-encoded cysteine to the conserved J-encoded phenylalanine. The earlier analysis of some 540 of the donors excluded any sequence lacking an unambiguous match to a single V gene segment. In an earlier analysis of approximately 560 of the donors, a V segment was called functional when productive rearrangements were above 56.7%, and segregating when the standard deviation between donors exceeded 5%. To diagnose cytomegalovirus status from the catalog of TCR beta chain sequences, a statistical classification framework was built. V and J gene assignment, in a later analysis, came from comparing TCR nucleotide sequences with IMGT/GENE-DB human TR gene sequences. In a later analysis, CDR3 sequences and most-parsimonious VDJ recombination scenarios were assigned using the TCRdist pipeline. In a later analysis, every TCR beta chain was defined by the combination of its CDR3 amino acid sequence and its V-gene family, and reads without a unique V-gene family were dropped. As a way to deal with suspected cross-contamination and a sequencing artifact, a later analysis dropped under 600 nucleotide sequences that were highly shared and had low generation probability. In a later analysis, a clonal expansion index was calculated for each public chain from normalized within-repertoire ranks of inferred template counts. A later analysis computed generation probabilities with a VDJ recombination model fitted to out-of-frame rearrangements, and checked the results against IGoR. In a later analysis, hypergeometric tests were used to score TCR-TCR, TCR-HLA and TCR-CMV co-occurrence, with a repertoire-size bias correction applied to TCR pairs. False discovery rates were estimated in a later analysis by permuting HLA or CMV assignments 20 times. In a later analysis, co-occurring TCRs were grouped using DBSCAN, and TCRdist sequence similarity was added for clustering within HLA-allele-positive subsets. Co-occurrence clustering excluded repertoires with fewer than 30,000 or more than 120,000 public chains, plus five with anomalous nucleotide sharing. Imported from immuneACCESS, the table was reduced by TCRdb to in-frame sequences with V and J called. These copies leave out some clones; in studies compared against another copy, an unresolved V gene accounts for under half, and the cause of the remainder is not known. The V and J calls and clone size come from that table; D and trimming were worked out from the DNA. The sample includes under 150,000 clones, with under 90% observed a single time. About 2.6% of the sample comes from the top ten.

From the cysteine up to the phenylalanine, the CDR3 has a length of 14 residues. The retained sequence is limited to the CDR3, 42 bases, with the frame set at the first base. The junction shows trimming of 3 bases on V and 2 bases on J, plus 8 bases between the germline ends. CDR1 and CDR2 (LNHDA, SQIVND) derive from the germline V gene (reference sequence). The sequence joins TRBV19 to TRBJ2-1, with an unclear D gene assignment. This clonotype was sampled from a boy between 2 and 15 years old in good health and CMV-seronegative. Sequenced: PBMCs. For the CDR3, the sequence is CASSIRLTYNEQFF. The DNA sequence is as follows: TGTGCCAGTAGTATCCGGTTGACCTACAATGAGCAGTTCTTC.